This entry lists 12 T cell receptor beta chains sequenced from one sample in a study of regulatory T cells in long-lasting Graves disease. Building the TCR beta libraries relied on iRepertoire HTBI primers, and CDR3 regions underwent Arm-PCR. TCRdb re-derived calls from the multiplex PCR reads in MiXCR, one entry per CDR3 protein. The sample has more than 300,000 distinct CDR3 sequences; 12% are singletons. As for time point: newly diagnosed GD, antithyroid drugs for less than 3 months. Extracted RNA from PBMCs served as the source of the TCR library. The sample was also reused in another study, on T cells in Graves' hyperthyroidism and ophthalmopathy.

Sequencing was performed on peripheral blood mononuclear cells (PBMCs), taken at new diagnosis, from a patient treated with antithyroid drugs. These receptors came from a woman under 30 with Graves disease.

At least ten counts were recorded for this clonotype. The chain uses TRBV6-1 and TRBJ2-1, with D hard to call. The CDR3 consists of 17 residues. Germline V gene sequence: CDR1 MNHNS, CDR2 SASEGT. The ends were cut back, 5 bases at V and 7 bases at J, with 24 bases in the middle. The CDR3 DNA reads TGTGCCAGCAGTAAAACAGCACCCAACAATGTTTATAATGAGCAGTTCTTC. This encodes CASSKTAPNNVYNEQFF.

This clonotype was seen at least ten times. This sequence joins TRBV7-2 and TRBJ2-3; D call uncertain. Trimming removed 5 bases at V and 6 bases at J, with 9 bases between. The CDR3 spans 12 residues. Germline V CDR1 and CDR2: SGHTA, FQGNSA. The CDR3 sequence: CASSPKRDTQYF. In DNA, the CDR3 is TGTGCCAGCAGCCCCAAAAGGGATACGCAGTATTTT.

This clonotype occurred many times. V and J are TRBV5-1 and TRBJ2-1; 7 bases agree with TRBD1. V trimming: 7 bases; J trimming: 10 bases; junction bases outside the gene matches: 14. Germline CDR1 and CDR2: SGHRS and YFSETQ. The CDR3 has 14 amino acids. CDR3 amino acids: CASLQPTGYGEQFF. The CDR3 bases are TGCGCCAGCCTCCAACCGACAGGGTATGGCGAGCAGTTCTTC.

This clonotype was detected ten times or more. The rearrangement uses TRBV11-2 and TRBJ1-1; tentatively, D is TRBD1 (6 bases). Germline CDR1 and CDR2: SGHAT and FQNNGV. This CDR3 has 19 amino acids. The V end was cut by 1 base, the J end by 0 bases, with 21 bases between. CDR3 protein: CASSLGYRSGGDLNTEAFF. The DNA for the CDR3 is TGTGCCAGCAGCTTAGGTTACAGGTCGGGGGGCGATCTGAACACTGAAGCTTTCTTT.

In its sample, this clonotype was seen many times. The CDR3 DNA follows: TGCAGCGTTGAAAAATGGAAAGGCGGATACCTAGACGGGGAGCTGTTTTTT. Amino acid sequence: CSVEKWKGGYLDGELFF. The chain couples TRBV29-1 to TRBJ2-2; unclear D gene. V was pared by 2 bases and J by 7 bases, with 23 bases between. Germline lookup yields CDR1 SQVTM and CDR2 ANQGSEA. This CDR3 has 17 amino acids.

This clonotype was detected ten times or more. V is TRBV29-1 and J is TRBJ1-1; tentatively, D is TRBD1 (6 bases). V was trimmed by 3 bases and J by 8 bases, leaving 7 bases between them. Germline CDR1 is SQVTM and CDR2 is ANQGSEA. The CDR3 is made up of 10 amino acids. The chain's CDR3 is CSVDGTEAFF. For the CDR3, the DNA is TGCAGCGTTGACGGGACAGAAGCTTTCTTT. The full variable domain, rest sourced from reference TRBV29-1 and TRBJ1-1, is SAVISQKPSRDICQRGTSLTIQCQVDSQVTMMFWYRQQPGQSLTLIATANQGSEATYESGFVIDKFPISRPNLTFSTLTVSNMSPEDSSIYLCSVDGTEAFFGQGTRLTVV.

The CDR3 region has the DNA TGCAGCCTAGACATCCGCCGTGGGAATTCACCCCTCCACTTT. Its protein is CSLDIRRGNSPLHF. V usage is TRBV20-1 and J usage is TRBJ1-6; D gene unclear. This CDR3 comprises 14 residues. CDR1 and CDR2 from the germline V gene are DFQATT and SNEGSKA (reference sequence).

The V gene is TRBV5-1, the J gene TRBJ1-6; D is uncertain. The length of the CDR3 is 17 residues. The V end was cut by 0 bases, the J end by 0 bases, with 10 bases between. Germline values: CDR1 SGHRS, CDR2 YFSETQ. The CDR3 loop is CASSLGYSSSYNSPLHF. CDR3 DNA sequence: TGCGCCAGCAGCTTGGGGTACTCGAGCTCCTATAATTCACCCCTCCACTTT.

This clonotype has ten or more counts. The rearrangement uses TRBV18 and TRBJ1-4; D may be TRBD1 (6 bases). The CDR3 is 16 amino acids. Trimming took off 5 bases at V and 0 bases at J, with 13 bases between the two ends. From germline, CDR1 is KGHSH and CDR2 LQKENI. The CDR3 loop is CASSWGHTSTNEKLFF. The CDR3 coding sequence is TGTGCCAGCTCATGGGGACATACCTCAACTAATGAAAAACTGTTTTTT.

This clonotype was seen many times. The rearrangement uses TRBV7-2 and TRBJ1-2; the D is unclear. The CDR3 extends over 16 amino acids. V shed 2 bases and J shed 8 bases, with 21 bases lying between them. Germline-derived CDR1 and CDR2 are SGHTA and FQGNSA. CDR3 amino acids: CASSLSKSVVEGGYTF. In DNA form, the CDR3 reads TGTGCCAGCAGCTTATCAAAGAGCGTTGTAGAGGGCGGCTACACCTTC. Full variable domain (remainder filled in from reference TRBV7-2 and TRBJ1-2): GAGVSQSPSNKVTEKGKDVELRCDPISGHTALYWYRQSLGQGLEFLIYFQGNSAPDKSGLPSDRFSAERTGGSVSTLTIQRTQQEDSAVYLCASSLSKSVVEGGYTFGSGTRLTVV.

This clonotype was seen at least ten times. One end of the junction fails to match germline, which may point to a read error. The J gene is TRBJ2-5, the V gene TRBV7-9; D unclear. The CDR3 is 12 amino acids. Germline V gives CDR1 SEHNR, CDR2 FQNEAQ (reference sequence). In DNA form, the CDR3 reads TGTGCCAGCAGCTTCCCCCAAGGGACCCAGTACTTC. Its protein product is CASSFPQGTQYF.

This clonotype was recorded many times. The V call is TRBV12-3 or TRBV12-4, the J call TRBJ2-1, with a tentative D call TRBD2 (6 bases). The CDR3 has 15 amino acids. V was clipped by 8 bases and J by 7 bases, with 21 bases between them. As DNA, the CDR3 is TGTGCCAGCGTTCCAACCGGAGTGGGAGGTAATGAGCAGTTCTTC. It encodes CASVPTGVGGNEQFF.